This paragraph reports one T cell receptor beta chain. A single count supports this clone. The target of this receptor is not known. No per-base quality is available; no much larger clone lies one base away. Germline trimming amounts to 3 bases on V and 3 bases on J, with 8 as the count of junction bases outside the gene matches. Taken from cysteine to phenylalanine, the CDR3 has 16 residues. Left in the record is the CDR3 DNA by itself, 48 bases read in frame from the first base. From a lookup of the germline V gene, CDR1 and CDR2 are MNHNS and SASEGT. Library preparation was by the immunoSEQ multiplex PCR assay. To provide template for TCR sequencing, every sample had RNA extracted and reverse transcribed into cDNA. SuperScript III was used to make first-strand cDNA, primed with a 2:1 mix of oligo-dT and random hexamers. A synthetic immune receptor repertoire was used to assess amplification bias, and residual bias was removed computationally. As for the authors' bioinformatics: Raw reads were preprocessed for error removal, and CDR3 was defined according to IMGT conventions as running from the conserved cysteine to phenylalanine. Clonality was computed by normalizing Shannon entropy by log2 of the number of productive unique TCRs and subtracting the result from 1. CD4 or CD8 identity of scalp clones was inferred by cross-referencing scalp TCRbeta sequences with sorted blood CD4 and CD8 repertoires. In its TCRdb copy, this immuneACCESS table keeps in-frame sequences only and misses some clones. Where compared with another copy, unresolved V genes explain less than half of these, and the others have no known cause. V and J calls plus clone size are reproduced from that table; the DNA served to infer D and trimming. The sample includes about 150,000 clones, with 62% observed a single time. The ten most abundant clones make up 36% of the sample.

After PBMCs were isolated by density centrifugation and stained for CD3, CD4 and CD8, a FACSAria was used to sort CD4+ and CD8+ T cells. Scalp biopsies and blood samples were obtained from unaffected controls. The entry originates in a study of CD8+ T cells in alopecia areata (dated by TCRdb to 2017 to 2018). At the level of the whole study: To study T cell clonal expansion in alopecia areata, the researchers applied high-throughput TCRbeta sequencing to both the C3H/HeJ mouse model and human patients. Human TCRbeta sequencing covered scalp tissue and sorted CD4+ and CD8+ peripheral blood T cells from patchy and totalis/universalis alopecia areata patients and healthy controls. Clonality in the scalp was compared among normal scalp (n=4), patchy alopecia areata scalp (n=8), and alopecia totalis/universalis scalp (n=8). RNA was obtained with the PAXgene miRNA kit for fixed scalp, the miRNeasy kit for PBMCs, and the RNeasy kit for mouse skin. Amplification of TCRbeta CDR3 regions was done by immunoSEQ multiplex PCR using 35 Vbeta forward primers and 13 Jbeta reverse primers. Overall study outcomes, separate from this receptor: Shared TCR sequences between patients were less evident than in mice, which may be partly attributable to HLA diversity in the patient population. Unlike mouse skin, which is dominated by gammadelta T cells, normal human skin has resident alphabeta T cells that are also sequenced, and this complicates analysis of the scalp TCR repertoire. Lesional scalp, especially in alopecia totalis/universalis, showed higher clonality and more expanded CD8+ clones than normal scalp, suggesting antigenic drive.

Sequencing was performed on CD8+ T cells sorted from blood. The receptor was derived from a human donor in good health. This sequence uses TRBV6-1 and TRBJ2-7, and 10 junction bases match TRBD1. The encoded CDR3 is CASSEVFGQGDYEQYF. Here is the DNA: TGTGCCAGCAGTGAGGTTTTTGGACAGGGGGACTACGAGCAGTACTTC.